Shown below are 29 T cell receptor beta chains from a single sample sequenced in a study of T cell repertoires in cytomegalovirus infection. A single record per CDR3 protein comes from TCRdb applying MiXCR to the reads. The table includes about 900,000 distinct CDR3 sequences, around 30% detected once. For these receptors, no antigen is known. The sample in question was cultured CD8+ T cells from PBMCs, obtained from culture after CMV antigen stimulation. The receptors stem from a human donor in good health (CMV status not recorded). Some clones in this sample may be carry-over from other donors' samples.

A few counts support this clonotype. The gene calls are TRBV7-6 and TRBJ2-7; possibly TRBD1 or TRBD2 for D (5 bases each). The CDR3 is 17 residues long. Germline CDR1 and CDR2: SGHVS and FNYEAQ. The V end lost 4 bases, the J end lost 2 bases, and 21 bases lay between the germline ends. The CDR3 sequence: CASSSPVLGTDTYEQYV. The CDR3 coding sequence is TGTGCCAGCAGCTCGCCAGTGTTGGGGACGGATACCTACGAGCAGTACGTC.

This clonotype was counted only a few times. The CDR3 DNA sequence: TGTGCCAGCAGTTACTCAGACAGGGGGTACGAGCAGTACGTC. It yields the protein CASSYSDRGYEQYV. This rearrangement joins TRBV6-5 to TRBJ2-7; 9 nucleotides match TRBD1. This CDR3 comprises 14 residues. J was trimmed by 4 bases and V by 0 bases; bases with no gene match: 1. Germline V CDR1 and CDR2: MNHEY, SVGAGI.

This clonotype turned up a few times. The rearrangement uses TRBV5-4 and TRBJ2-3; 8 nucleotides line up with TRBD2. The CDR3 length is 16 residues. Germline loops: CDR1 SGHNT, CDR2 YYREEE (reference sequence). After removal of 4 bases from V and 1 base from J, the junction contained 8 bases not matched to a gene. CDR3 bases: TGTGCCAGCAGCGGAATAGCGGGGTTGGGCACAGATACGCAGTATTTT. It encodes CASSGIAGLGTDTQYF. The whole variable domain, remainder taken from reference TRBV5-4 and TRBJ2-3, is ETGVTQSPTHLIKTRGQQVTLRCSSQSGHNTVSWYQQALGQGPQFIFQYYREEENGRGNFPPRFSGLQFPNYSSELNVNALELDDSALYLCASSGIAGLGTDTQYFGPGTRLTVL.

In its sample, this clonotype was seen many times. The rearrangement links TRBV7-8 to TRBJ1-5; unclear D gene. Trimming stripped 2 bases from V and 6 bases from J, with 11 bases between. The germline CDR1 and CDR2 sequences are SGHVS and FQNEAQ. The CDR3 totals 14 residues. In nucleotides, the CDR3 is TGTGCCAGCAGCTTAAATACGAACGGTCAGCCCCAGCATTTT. Translating gives CASSLNTNGQPQHF.

This clonotype was observed at least ten times. The chain joins TRBV6-2 or TRBV6-3 to TRBJ2-7; a possible D gene is TRBD2 (5 bases). CDR3 length: 12 amino acids. Germline V lookup: CDR1 MNHEY, CDR2 SVGEGT. V was trimmed by 2 bases and J by 3 bases, leaving 5 bases between them. CDR3 region: CASSYRGYEQYV. In DNA form, the CDR3 reads TGTGCCAGCAGTTACCGGGGCTACGAGCAGTACGTC.

This clonotype was seen a handful of times. J is TRBJ2-2 and V is TRBV19; no firm D call. Trimming cost V 5 bases and J 3 bases, with 16 bases left between them. The CDR3 sequence is 16 residues long. CDR1 and CDR2 from the germline V gene are LNHDA and SQIVND (reference sequence). The CDR3 loop reads CASSRRREWDTGELFF. The CDR3 DNA follows: TGTGCCAGTAGTCGGAGAAGAGAGTGGGACACCGGGGAGCTGTTTTTT.

The J gene is TRBJ2-1, the V gene TRBV19, with 7 nucleotides matching TRBD1. After removal of 4 bases from V and 6 bases from J, the junction contained 6 bases not matched to a gene. This CDR3 region has 14 residues. Germline V gives CDR1 LNHDA, CDR2 SQIVND (reference sequence). The CDR3 DNA reads as TGTGCCAGTAGTAAAAGGGGACAGTTCAATGAGCAGTTCTTC. Its protein is CASSKRGQFNEQFF. Filled out from reference TRBV19 and TRBJ2-1, the complete variable domain reads DGGITQSPKYLFRKEGQNVTLSCEQNLNHDAMYWYRQDPGQGLRLIYYSQIVNDFQKGDIAEGYSVSREKKESFPLTVTSAQKNPTAFYLCASSKRGQFNEQFFGPGTRLTVL.

This clonotype was counted only a few times. The V gene is TRBV12-3 or TRBV12-4, the J gene TRBJ1-1; the D is unclear. The CDR3 sequence is 12 residues long. The V gene lost 1 base and the J gene lost 6 bases, with 6 bases spanning the gap. In nucleotides, the CDR3 is TGTGCCAGCAGTTTAGAGCTGCCTGAAGCTTTCTTT. Amino acid sequence: CASSLELPEAFF.

A few counts support this clonotype. CDR3 residues: CASSSSKTGPNEQFF. DNA for the CDR3: TGTGCCAGCAGTTCGAGTAAGACAGGGCCCAATGAGCAGTTCTTC. The V gene is TRBV12-3 or TRBV12-4, the J gene TRBJ2-1; 7 nucleotides match TRBD1. The CDR3 runs to 15 residues. V lost 4 bases to trimming and J lost 6 bases; unmatched junction nucleotides: 9.

This chain joins TRBV4-1 and TRBJ1-4; D is uncertain. CDR1 MGHRA and CDR2 YSYEKL come from the germline V gene. Trimming took 4 bases from V and 0 from J, leaving 3 bases between them. The CDR3 is 13 amino acids. The CDR3 spells CASSPTTNEKLFF. The CDR3 nucleotides are TGCGCCAGCAGCCCGACAACTAATGAAAAACTGTTTTTT.

At least ten counts were recorded for this clonotype. The genes are TRBV12-3 or TRBV12-4 and TRBJ2-1; 7 bases fit TRBD1. Trimming cost V 4 bases and J 9 bases; bases outside gene matches: 6. CDR3 size: 13 residues. CDR3 protein: CASSSTGVGEQFF. The CDR3 DNA sequence: TGTGCCAGCAGTTCAACAGGGGTCGGTGAGCAGTTCTTC.

In its sample, this clonotype was seen a few times. The V call is TRBV4-1, the J call TRBJ2-7; 7 bases are a match to TRBD1. The CDR3 is made up of 15 amino acids. Germline-derived CDR1 and CDR2 are MGHRA and YSYEKL. V gave up 1 base and J gave up 1 base; unmatched junction bases: 4. The chain's CDR3 is CASSQVQGESYEQYF. The CDR3, as DNA: TGCGCCAGCAGCCAAGTTCAGGGGGAGTCCTACGAGCAGTACTTC.

This clonotype was seen at least ten times. Here the CDR3 reads CASSFPTGPNSPTEAFF. CDR3 nucleotide sequence: TGTGCCAGCAGCTTCCCCACAGGGCCGAATTCCCCCACTGAAGCTTTCTTT. The rearrangement uses TRBV7-9 and TRBJ1-1; tentatively, D is TRBD1 (6 bases). This CDR3 spans 17 amino acids. V dropped 3 bases and J dropped 4 bases, with 21 bases sitting between them. The V gene's germline CDR1 is SEHNR and CDR2 FQNEAQ (reference sequence).

The rearrangement joins TRBV27 to TRBJ1-5, with D maybe TRBD1 (5 bases). The CDR3 is 14 residues long. From germline, CDR1 is MNHEY and CDR2 SMNVEV (reference sequence). Trimming stripped 3 bases from V and 6 bases from J, with 12 bases between. CDR3 nucleotide sequence: TGTGCCAGCAGTTTTGGGGTGGGGACTCAGCCCCAGCATTTT. This sequence encodes CASSFGVGTQPQHF.

In the case of this clonotype: The junction departs from the called germline gene at one end, perhaps through a read error. The genes are TRBV4-1 and TRBJ1-5; D might be TRBD1 (5 bases). Looked up from germline, CDR1 is MGHRA and CDR2 is YSYEKL. This CDR3 spans 15 amino acids. The CDR3 here is CASNQKGGGKQPQHF. CDR3 in DNA: TGCGCCAGCAACCAAAAGGGTGGGGGTAAACAGCCCCAGCATTTT.

The chain links TRBV27 to TRBJ1-5; TRBD1 is a possible D gene (6 bases). V lost 5 bases and J 4 bases, leaving 15 bases between the germline ends. Germline assignment: CDR1 MNHEY and CDR2 SMNVEV (reference sequence). The CDR3 is 15 amino acids. CDR3: CASSPGTRGNQPQHF. For the CDR3, the DNA is TGTGCCAGCAGTCCCGGGACAAGGGGGAATCAGCCCCAGCATTTT.

The V call is TRBV9, the J call TRBJ2-4, with unresolved D. The CDR3 spans 14 residues. The germline V gene encodes CDR1 SGDLS and CDR2 YYNGEE. The V gene lost 4 bases and the J gene lost 6 bases, with 14 bases spanning the gap. CDR3 nucleotide sequence: TGTGCCAGCAGCCCCTATTGGTCGGGAAACATTCAGTACTTC. It yields the protein CASSPYWSGNIQYF.

The V gene is TRBV20-1, the J gene TRBJ1-1, with D hard to call. This CDR3 is 16 amino acids long. CDR1 and CDR2 from the germline V gene are DFQATT and SNEGSKA (reference sequence). The V end lost 3 bases, the J end lost 0 bases, and 17 bases lay between the germline ends. The CDR3 is CSASSTRVGLNTEAFF. CDR3 nucleotide sequence: TGCAGTGCTAGTTCAACGAGGGTAGGCTTGAACACTGAAGCTTTCTTT.

V is TRBV7-3 and J is TRBJ2-1; D is perhaps TRBD1 (5 bases). V was clipped by 3 bases and J by 7 bases, with 22 bases between them. This CDR3 has 17 amino acids. Per germline, CDR1 SGHTA and CDR2 FQGTGA. CDR3 nucleotide sequence: TGTGCCAGCAGCTTTACAATCCAAGGCGGACAAATGAATGAGCAGTTCTTC. The encoded protein is CASSFTIQGGQMNEQFF.

This clonotype appeared a few times. The chain carries TRBV6-5 and TRBJ2-1; TRBD1 agrees at 10 bases. Germline assignment: CDR1 MNHEY and CDR2 SVGAGI. The CDR3 consists of 16 residues. The trim removed 0 bases at V and 9 bases at J, leaving 8 bases unmatched. CDR3 in DNA: TGTGCCAGCAGTTACTCACGGGGACAGGGGTATCCTGAGCAGTTCTTC. Translating it yields CASSYSRGQGYPEQFF.

A single count supports this clonotype. The V gene is TRBV5-4, the J gene TRBJ2-1; D unresolved. This CDR3 contains 15 residues. V was shortened by 0 bases and J by 6 bases, with 13 bases between the two germline ends. CDR1 is SGHNT and CDR2 is YYREEE in the germline V gene (reference sequence). Written as DNA, the CDR3 is TGTGCCAGCAGCTTGGAAGCGAACTACATCAATGAGCAGTTCTTC. It translates to CASSLEANYINEQFF. Variable domain in full (rest from reference TRBV5-4 and TRBJ2-1): ETGVTQSPTHLIKTRGQQVTLRCSSQSGHNTVSWYQQALGQGPQFIFQYYREEENGRGNFPPRFSGLQFPNYSSELNVNALELDDSALYLCASSLEANYINEQFFGPGTRLTVL.

The chain joins TRBV6-6 to TRBJ2-1; possible D gene TRBD2, 7 bases. CDR3 length equals 20 residues. Germline CDR1 and CDR2: MNHNY and SVGAGI (reference sequence). V was cut by 6 bases and J by 0 bases, with 27 bases left in between. The CDR3 here is CASRLKPRGAYVSSYNEQFF. DNA of the CDR3: TGTGCCAGCAGACTCAAACCTCGGGGGGCCTACGTTAGCTCCTACAATGAGCAGTTCTTC.

J is TRBJ2-1 and V is TRBV4-1, with D possibly TRBD1 on 6 matching bases. Germline V CDR1 and CDR2: MGHRA, YSYEKL. This CDR3 region has 15 residues. Trimming removed 5 bases from V and 4 bases from J, with 15 bases in between. Written as DNA, the CDR3 is TGCGCCAGCAGCGCACAGGGTAACCTTTACAATGAGCAGTTCTTC. This gives the protein CASSAQGNLYNEQFF.

Written as DNA, the CDR3 is TGTGCCAGCAGTTCCGGGTGGCTTGATGAGCAGTTCTTC. Translated: CASSSGWLDEQFF. The V gene is TRBV27, the J gene TRBJ2-1, with unresolved D. Germline-derived CDR1 and CDR2 are MNHEY and SMNVEV (reference sequence). Trimming took off 4 bases at V and 8 bases at J, with 12 bases between the two ends. The CDR3 has 13 amino acids.

The chain carries TRBV6-6 and TRBJ1-1, with 11 bases aligning to TRBD1. The CDR3 is made up of 12 amino acids. Trimming at V came to 8 bases and at J to 11 bases, leaving 7 bases not matched to a gene. Germline CDR1 MNHNY, CDR2 SVGAGI (reference sequence). Written as DNA, the CDR3 is TGTGCCAGCGGACAGGGGGCGGGTGATGCTTTCTTT. Protein: CASGQGAGDAFF.

In this sample, this clonotype turned up many times. The gene calls are TRBV7-2 and TRBJ2-7, with 9 positions matching TRBD1. The CDR3 has 10 residues. After removal of 5 bases from V and 13 bases from J, the junction contained 3 bases not matched to a gene. CDR1 SGHTA and CDR2 FQGNSA come from the germline V gene. For the CDR3, the DNA is TGTGCCAGCAGCCCGGACAGGGGTTACGTC. Its protein product is CASSPDRGYV.

The chain has TRBV19 and TRBJ2-7; 7 bases align to TRBD2. Germline V gene data show CDR1 as LNHDA and CDR2 as SQIVND (reference sequence). CDR3 length: 14 residues. The V and J ends lost 8 bases and 5 bases, in that order; junction bases with no gene match: 12. CDR3 in DNA: TGTGCCAGTGACCCGGGAGGCAACGACCACGAGCAGTACTTC. Translation gives CASDPGGNDHEQYF.

This clonotype was recorded a few times. The chain links TRBV7-9 to TRBJ1-2, with 7 bases fitting TRBD1. The CDR3 consists of 17 residues. Per the germline V gene, CDR1 is SEHNR and CDR2 is FQNEAQ (reference sequence). With V trimmed by 5 bases and J by 9 bases, 21 bases remained unmatched. This CDR3 is CASSETGLHYPSVSYTF. CDR3 sequence (DNA): TGTGCCAGCAGCGAGACAGGGCTCCACTATCCTAGTGTTAGCTACACCTTC.

The chain couples TRBV7-2 to TRBJ1-2; TRBD1 matches at 10 bases. CDR3 length equals 15 residues. V dropped 2 bases and J dropped 5; count of bases not matched to a gene: 5. Germline CDR1 is SGHTA and CDR2 is FQGNSA. The CDR3 DNA follows: TGTGCCAGCAGCTTATGGGACAGGGGTGGGTATGGCTACACCTTC. As protein: CASSLWDRGGYGYTF.